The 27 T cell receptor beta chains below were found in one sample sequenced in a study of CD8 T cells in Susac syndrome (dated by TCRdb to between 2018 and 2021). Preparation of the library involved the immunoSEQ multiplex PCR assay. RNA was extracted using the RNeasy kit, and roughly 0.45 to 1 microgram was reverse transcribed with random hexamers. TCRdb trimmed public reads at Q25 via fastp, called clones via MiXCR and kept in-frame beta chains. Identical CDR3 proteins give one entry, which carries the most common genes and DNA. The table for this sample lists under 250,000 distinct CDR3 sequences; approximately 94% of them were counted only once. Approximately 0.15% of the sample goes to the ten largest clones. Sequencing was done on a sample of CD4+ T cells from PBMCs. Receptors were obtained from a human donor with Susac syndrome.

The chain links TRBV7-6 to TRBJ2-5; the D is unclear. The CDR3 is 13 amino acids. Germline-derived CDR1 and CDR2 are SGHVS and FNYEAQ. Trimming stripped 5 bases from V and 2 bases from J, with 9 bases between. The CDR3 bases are TGTGCCAGCAGCCCCAGCCTGCAAGAGACCCAGTACTTC. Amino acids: CASSPSLQETQYF.

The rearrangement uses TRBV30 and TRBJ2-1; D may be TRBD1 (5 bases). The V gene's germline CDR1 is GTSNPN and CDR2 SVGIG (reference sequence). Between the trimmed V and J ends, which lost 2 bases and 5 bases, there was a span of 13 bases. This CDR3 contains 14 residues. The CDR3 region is CAWSKGQLNNEQFF. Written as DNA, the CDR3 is TGTGCCTGGAGTAAAGGACAACTTAACAATGAGCAGTTCTTC.

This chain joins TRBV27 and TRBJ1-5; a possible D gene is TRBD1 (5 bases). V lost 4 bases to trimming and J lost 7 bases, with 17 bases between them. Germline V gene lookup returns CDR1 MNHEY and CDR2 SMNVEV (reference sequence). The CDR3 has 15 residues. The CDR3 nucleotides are TGTGCCAGCAGTTCCTCCGGAGGAAGGGGACAGCCCCAGCATTTT. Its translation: CASSSSGGRGQPQHF.

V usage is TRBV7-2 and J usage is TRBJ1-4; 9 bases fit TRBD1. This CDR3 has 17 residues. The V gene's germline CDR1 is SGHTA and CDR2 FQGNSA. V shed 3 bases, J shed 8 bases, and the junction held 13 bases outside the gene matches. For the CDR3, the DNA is TGTGCCAGCAGCTTTCTGGGACAGGGTAAACGAGGAGAAAAACTGTTTTTT. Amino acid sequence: CASSFLGQGKRGEKLFF.

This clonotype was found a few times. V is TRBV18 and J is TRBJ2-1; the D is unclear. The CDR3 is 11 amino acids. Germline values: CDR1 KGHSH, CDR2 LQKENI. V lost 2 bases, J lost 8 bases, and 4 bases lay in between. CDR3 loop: CASSPGDEQFF. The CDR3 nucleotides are TGTGCCAGCTCACCAGGGGATGAGCAGTTCTTC.

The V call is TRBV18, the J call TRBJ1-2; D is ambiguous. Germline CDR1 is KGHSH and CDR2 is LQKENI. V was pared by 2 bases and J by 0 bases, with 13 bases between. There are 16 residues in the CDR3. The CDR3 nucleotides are TGTGCCAGCTCACCATGGGTGGCCAGCACTAACTATGGCTACACCTTC. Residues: CASSPWVASTNYGYTF.

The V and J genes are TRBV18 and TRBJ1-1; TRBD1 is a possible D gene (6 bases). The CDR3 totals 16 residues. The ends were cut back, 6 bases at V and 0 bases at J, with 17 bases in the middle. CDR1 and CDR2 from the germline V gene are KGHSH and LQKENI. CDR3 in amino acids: CASSRTDGQMNTEAFF. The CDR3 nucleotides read TGTGCCAGCTCGCGGACAGACGGGCAAATGAACACTGAAGCTTTCTTT.

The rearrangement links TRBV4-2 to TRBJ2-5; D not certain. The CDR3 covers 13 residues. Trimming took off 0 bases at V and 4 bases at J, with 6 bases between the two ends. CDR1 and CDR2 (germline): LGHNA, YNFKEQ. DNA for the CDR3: TGTGCCAGCAGCCAAGATCGACGAGAGACCCAGTACTTC. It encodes CASSQDRRETQYF.

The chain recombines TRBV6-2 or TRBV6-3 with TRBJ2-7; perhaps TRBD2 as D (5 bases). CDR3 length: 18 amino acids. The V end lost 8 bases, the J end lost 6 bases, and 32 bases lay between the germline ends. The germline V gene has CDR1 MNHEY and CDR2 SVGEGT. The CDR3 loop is CASLSSAENPLRASEQYF. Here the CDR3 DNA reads TGTGCCAGCCTGTCATCAGCGGAGAATCCATTAAGGGCCTCCGAGCAGTACTTC.

As DNA, the CDR3 is TGCAGTGCTAGAGATGCCCAGGTAGAGGAAGCTTTCTTT. It yields the protein CSARDAQVEEAFF. The chain uses TRBV20-1 and TRBJ1-1; D call uncertain. This CDR3 region has 13 residues. Germline CDR1 DFQATT, CDR2 SNEGSKA (reference sequence). V lost 0 bases and J lost 8, with 13 bases in between.

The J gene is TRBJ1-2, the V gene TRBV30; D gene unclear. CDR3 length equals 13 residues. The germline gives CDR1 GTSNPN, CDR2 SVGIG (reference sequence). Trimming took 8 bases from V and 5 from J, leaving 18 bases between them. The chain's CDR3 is CAREGPLKYGYTF. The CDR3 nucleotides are TGTGCCCGGGAAGGCCCTCTCAAATATGGCTACACCTTC.

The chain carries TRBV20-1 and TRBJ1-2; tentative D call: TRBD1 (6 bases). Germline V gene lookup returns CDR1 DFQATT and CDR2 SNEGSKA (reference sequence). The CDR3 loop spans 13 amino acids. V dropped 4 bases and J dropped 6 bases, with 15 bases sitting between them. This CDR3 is CSANREVVDGYTF. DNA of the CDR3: TGCAGTGCTAACAGGGAGGTGGTGGATGGCTACACCTTC.

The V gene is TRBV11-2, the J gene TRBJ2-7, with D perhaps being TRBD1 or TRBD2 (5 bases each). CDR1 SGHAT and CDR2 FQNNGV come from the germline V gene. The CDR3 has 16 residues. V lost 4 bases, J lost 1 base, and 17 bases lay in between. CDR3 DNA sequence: TGTGCCAGCAGCTCCCTCAATCAGGGACGGTCCTACGAGCAGTACTTC. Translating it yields CASSSLNQGRSYEQYF.

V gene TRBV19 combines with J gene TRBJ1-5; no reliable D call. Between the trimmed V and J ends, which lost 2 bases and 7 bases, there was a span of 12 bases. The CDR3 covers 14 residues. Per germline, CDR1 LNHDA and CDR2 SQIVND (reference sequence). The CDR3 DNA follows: TGTGCCAGTAGTATACACCGCGTACCCCAGCCCCAGCATTTT. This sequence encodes CASSIHRVPQPQHF.

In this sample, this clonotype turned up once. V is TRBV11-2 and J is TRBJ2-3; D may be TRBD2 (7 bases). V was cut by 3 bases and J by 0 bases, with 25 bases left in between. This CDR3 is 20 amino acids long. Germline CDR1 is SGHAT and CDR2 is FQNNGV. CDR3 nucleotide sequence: TGTGCCAGCAGCTTTAAGGGGGGGCCCACCGGGACGGATAGCACAGATACGCAGTATTTT. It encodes CASSFKGGPTGTDSTDTQYF.

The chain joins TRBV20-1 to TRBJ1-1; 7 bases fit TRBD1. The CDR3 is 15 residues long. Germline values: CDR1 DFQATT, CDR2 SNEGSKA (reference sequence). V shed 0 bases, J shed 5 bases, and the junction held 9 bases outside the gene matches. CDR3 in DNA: TGCAGTGCTAGAGACCCACAGGGGCGGGGGACTGAAGCTTTCTTT. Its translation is CSARDPQGRGTEAFF.

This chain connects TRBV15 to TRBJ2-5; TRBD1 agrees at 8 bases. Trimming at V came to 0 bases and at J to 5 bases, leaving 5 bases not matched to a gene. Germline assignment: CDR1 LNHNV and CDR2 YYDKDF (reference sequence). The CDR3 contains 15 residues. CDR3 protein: CATSRDEDRAETQYF. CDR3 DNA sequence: TGTGCCACCAGCAGAGACGAGGACAGGGCGGAGACCCAGTACTTC. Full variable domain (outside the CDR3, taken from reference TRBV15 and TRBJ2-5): DAMVIQNPRYQVTQFGKPVTLSCSQTLNHNVMYWYQQKSSQAPKLLFHYYDKDFNNEADTPDNFQSRRPNTSFCFLDIRSPGLGDTAMYLCATSRDEDRAETQYFGPGTRLLVL.

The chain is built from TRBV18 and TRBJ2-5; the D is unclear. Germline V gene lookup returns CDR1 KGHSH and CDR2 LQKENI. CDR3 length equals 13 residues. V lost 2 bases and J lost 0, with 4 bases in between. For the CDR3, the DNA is TGTGCCAGCTCACCAAAGGACCAAGAGACCCAGTACTTC. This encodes CASSPKDQETQYF.

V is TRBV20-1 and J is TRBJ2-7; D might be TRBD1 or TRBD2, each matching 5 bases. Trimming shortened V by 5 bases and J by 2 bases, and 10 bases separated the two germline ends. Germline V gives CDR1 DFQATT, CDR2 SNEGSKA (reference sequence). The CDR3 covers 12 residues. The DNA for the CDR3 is TGCAGTGCTGCGGGCAGGGCCTACGAGCAGTACTTC. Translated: CSAAGRAYEQYF.

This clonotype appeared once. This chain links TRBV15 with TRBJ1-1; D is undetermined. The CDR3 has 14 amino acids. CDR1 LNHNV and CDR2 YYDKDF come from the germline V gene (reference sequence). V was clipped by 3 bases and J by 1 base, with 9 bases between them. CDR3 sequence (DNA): TGTGCCACCAGCAGGTCAAAAACGAACACTGAAGCTTTCTTT. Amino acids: CATSRSKTNTEAFF.

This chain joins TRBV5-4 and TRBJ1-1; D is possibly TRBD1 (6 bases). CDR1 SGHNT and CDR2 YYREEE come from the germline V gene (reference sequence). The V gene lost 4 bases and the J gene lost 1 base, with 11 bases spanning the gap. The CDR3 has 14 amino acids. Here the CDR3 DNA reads TGTGCCAGCAGCCGGACAGCTGAGAACACTGAAGCTTTCTTT. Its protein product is CASSRTAENTEAFF.

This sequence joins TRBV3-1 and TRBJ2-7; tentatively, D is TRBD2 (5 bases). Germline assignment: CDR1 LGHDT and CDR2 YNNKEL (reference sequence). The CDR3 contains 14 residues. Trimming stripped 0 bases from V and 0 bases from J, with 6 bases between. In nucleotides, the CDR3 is TGTGCCAGCAGCCAAGATCGGGGCTCCTACGAGCAGTACTTC. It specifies CASSQDRGSYEQYF.

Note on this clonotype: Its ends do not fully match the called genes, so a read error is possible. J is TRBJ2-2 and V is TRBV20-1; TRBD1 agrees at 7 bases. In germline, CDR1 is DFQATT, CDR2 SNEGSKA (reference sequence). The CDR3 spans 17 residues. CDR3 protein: CSSRDSQTFSNTGELFF. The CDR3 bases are TGCAGTTCTAGGGACAGCCAAACCTTTTCGAACACCGGGGAGCTGTTTTTT.

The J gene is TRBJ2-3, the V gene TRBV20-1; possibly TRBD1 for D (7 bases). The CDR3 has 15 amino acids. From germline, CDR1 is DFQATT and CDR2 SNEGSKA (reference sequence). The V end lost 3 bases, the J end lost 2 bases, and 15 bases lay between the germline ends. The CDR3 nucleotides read TGCAGTGCTAGCCGAGGGGGGACAGACACAGATACGCAGTATTTT. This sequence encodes CSASRGGTDTDTQYF.

The CDR3 reads CASSPGRDTQYF. The DNA of the CDR3 is TGTGCCAGCAGCCCCGGTAGAGATACGCAGTATTTT. The chain is built from TRBV5-6 and TRBJ2-3; no clear D gene. The length of the CDR3 is 12 residues. Germline V gene lookup returns CDR1 SGHDT and CDR2 YYEEEE. Trimming removed 4 bases from V and 5 bases from J, with 8 bases in between.

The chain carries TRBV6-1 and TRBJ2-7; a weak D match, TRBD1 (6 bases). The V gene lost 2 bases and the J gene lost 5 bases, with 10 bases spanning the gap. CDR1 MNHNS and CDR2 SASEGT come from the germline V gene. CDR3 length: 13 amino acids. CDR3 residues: CASSEHREHEQYF. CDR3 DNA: TGTGCCAGCAGTGAACACAGGGAACACGAGCAGTACTTC.

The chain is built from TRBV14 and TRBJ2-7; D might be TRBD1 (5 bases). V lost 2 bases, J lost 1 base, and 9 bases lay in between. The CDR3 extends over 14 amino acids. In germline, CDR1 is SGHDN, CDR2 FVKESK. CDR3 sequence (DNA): TGTGCCAGCAGCCAAATCGACAGATCCTACGAGCAGTACTTC. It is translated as CASSQIDRSYEQYF.